Shown below are 3 T cell receptor beta chains from a single sample sequenced in a study of OX40 agonist ivuxolimab in advanced cancers. Assay: immunoSEQ multiplex PCR; the TCRdb copy retains only in-frame clones and omits some. The sample lists about 63,000 clones, approximately 86% seen once, with about 0.76% in the top ten. Sequencing was performed on CD4+ or CD8+ T cells sorted from blood, taken in a trial of the OX40 agonist ivuxolimab. All receptors derive from an adult with an advanced solid tumor such as melanoma, head and neck, liver or kidney cancer.

The rearrangement links TRBV6-5 to TRBJ2-7; TRBD2 aligns across 8 bases. The ends lost 5 bases at V and 2 bases at J; junction bases unmatched: 5. CDR3 size: 14 residues. Germline V gene sequence: CDR1 MNHEY, CDR2 SVGAGI. The CDR3 is CASSKPGLAYEQYF. CDR3 nucleotides: TGTGCCAGCAGTAAACCGGGACTAGCCTACGAGCAGTACTTC.

J is TRBJ1-4 and V is TRBV18, with D possibly TRBD1 on 6 matching bases. The CDR3 length is 14 residues. Trimming removed 4 bases at V and 4 bases at J, with 10 bases between. Per the germline V gene, CDR1 is KGHSH and CDR2 is LQKENI. CDR3 region: CASSRGQNNEKLFF. CDR3 DNA sequence: TGTGCCAGCTCACGAGGACAGAATAATGAAAAACTGTTTTTT. The full variable domain, with the rest looked up from reference TRBV18 and TRBJ1-4, is NAGVMQNPRHLVRRRGQEARLRCSPMKGHSHVYWYRQLPEEGLKFMVYLQKENIIDESGMPKERFSAEFPKEGPSILRIQQVVRGDSAAYFCASSRGQNNEKLFFGSGTQLSVL.

V gene TRBV6-6 combines with J gene TRBJ2-7; D is ambiguous. This CDR3 comprises 12 residues. Germline assignment: CDR1 MNHNY and CDR2 SVGAGI (reference sequence). V lost 0 bases and J 8 bases, leaving 8 bases between the germline ends. CDR3 loop: CASSYSLSKQYF. The DNA of the CDR3 is TGTGCCAGCAGTTACTCTCTTAGCAAGCAGTACTTC.